This T cell receptor (beta chain) was captured in a study of blood T cell repertoires in COVID-19. Study details: Sites across the United States, Italy and Spain contributed samples from acute and convalescent COVID-19. The analysed material was cDNA or gDNA that came from T cells, B-cell-depleted T cells, or PBMCs.

The method was immunoSEQ multiplex PCR; TCRdb's version includes in-frame clones alone and lacks a portion of them. Found here are about 220,000 clones, roughly 85% of them singletons; the top ten hold 2% to 3%. The sequence derives from a woman aged 70-85 years with COVID-19, enrolled during active disease. Sample: peripheral blood.

The CDR3 bases are TGTGCCAGCTCACCACGTCCCAACGATCCAGGGGGACCTAACTATGGCTACACCTTC. It encodes CASSPRPNDPGGPNYGYTF. V is TRBV18 and J is TRBJ1-2; 7 bases line up with TRBD1. The CDR3 length is 19 residues. Germline lookup yields CDR1 KGHSH and CDR2 LQKENI. V gave up 1 base and J gave up 0 bases; unmatched junction bases: 14.